This T cell receptor (beta chain) originates from a study of shared clonotypes between healthy human individuals. This clone has only one observation. V trimming: 2 bases; J trimming: 4 bases; junction bases outside the gene matches: 7. Germline values: CDR1 SGHNT, CDR2 YYREEE (reference sequence). The CDR3 length is 16 residues. Libraries were prepared by immunoSEQ multiplex PCR; TCRdb keeps only in-frame clonotypes and omits some of them. The sample includes 2 million to 2.5 million clones, around 90% seen only once; the top ten take approximately 0.4%. The source is a man between 18 and 35 years old in good health. Some clones in this sample may be carry-over from other donors' samples. Sequencing was done on a sample of naive CD4+ T cells from PBMCs. Specified subset: CD45RA+ positively selected. V usage is TRBV5-4 and J usage is TRBJ2-2, with 8 bases aligning to TRBD1. The CDR3 DNA sequence: TGTGCCAGCAGCTTAGGACAGGGAGGAATCACCGGGGAGCTGTTTTTT. Its translation: CASSLGQGGITGELFF.